Included here is one T cell receptor (beta chain) sequence, with context. V was clipped by 7 bases and J by 8 bases; unmatched bases: 12. CDR3 length: 14 residues. Germline CDR1 is MNHEY and CDR2 is SVGAGI. The record originates from a study of blood T cell repertoires in COVID-19. This table comes from immunoSEQ multiplex PCR, and its TCRdb copy is limited to in-frame clones, with some not included. The sample lists tens of thousands of clones, about 88% occurring once. V is TRBV6-5 and J is TRBJ1-2; 8 bases line up with TRBD1. The sample taken for sequencing was peripheral blood. The source is a human donor in a cohort sampled during active COVID-19. DNA of the CDR3: TGTGCCAGCATCGGGCAGGGGGCATGGTGGGGCTACACCTTC. It translates to CASIGQGAWWGYTF.